A selection of T cell receptor beta chains follows, all from one sample in a study of Graves' ophthalmopathy and Graves' hyperthyroidism. TCRdb reprocessed the multiplex PCR reads with MiXCR, giving one entry per CDR3 protein. Among 650,000 to 800,000 distinct CDR3 sequences listed, about 41% were seen once. The source material was peripheral blood. The source of these receptors is an adult man with Graves' ophthalmopathy. Each CDR3 is given with its conserved first and last residue. Size is omitted from some rows. Given values are once, few, many or a class for expanded clones.

V gene: TRBV29-1
clone size: NA
J gene: TRBJ2-7
CDR3 protein: CSVEGQGVYPYNEQYF

V gene: TRBV29-1
clone size: NA
J gene: TRBJ1-2
CDR3 protein: CSVVGTGHYGYTF

V gene: TRBV20-1
clone size: few
J gene: TRBJ2-2
CDR3 protein: CSARRWANTGELFF

V gene: TRBV11-1
clone size: few
J gene: TRBJ1-2
CDR3 protein: CASSEETGVGYTF

V gene: TRBV12-3/TRBV12-4
clone size: NA
J gene: TRBJ2-5
CDR3 protein: CASSPGQGSGLTDRDDWETQYF

V gene: TRBV11-2
clone size: many
J gene: TRBJ2-7
CDR3 protein: CASRIRSDTYEQYF

V gene: TRBV5-1
clone size: NA
J gene: TRBJ2-5
CDR3 protein: CASSLGVPSGQETQYF

V gene: TRBV9
clone size: many
J gene: TRBJ2-5
CDR3 protein: CASSVGTSRLSETQYF

V gene: TRBV7-2
clone size: few
J gene: TRBJ1-2
CDR3 protein: CASSLDQTGLYKSGYGYTF

V gene: TRBV2
clone size: NA
J gene: TRBJ2-2
CDR3 protein: CASSRDVGELFF

V gene: TRBV12-3/TRBV12-4
clone size: NA
J gene: TRBJ2-5
CDR3 protein: CASSGTGGQETQYF

V gene: TRBV7-9
clone size: many
J gene: TRBJ1-1
CDR3 protein: CASSPTPPAGATEAFF

V gene: TRBV4-3
clone size: NA
J gene: TRBJ1-2
CDR3 protein: CASSQDIEAHSYYGYTF

V gene: TRBV27
clone size: NA
J gene: TRBJ1-5
CDR3 protein: CASRSLDGWSNQPQHF

V gene: TRBV25-1
clone size: NA
J gene: TRBJ2-6
CDR3 protein: CASSLGGAVGANVLTF

V gene: TRBV7-9
clone size: NA
J gene: TRBJ2-3
CDR3 protein: CASSRDRGRPDTQYF

V gene: TRBV7-2
clone size: many
J gene: TRBJ1-5
CDR3 protein: CASSLVAGVKNQPQHF

V gene: TRBV10-3
clone size: NA
J gene: TRBJ2-1
CDR3 protein: CAISSTSGNNEQFF

V gene: TRBV7-2
clone size: NA
J gene: TRBJ1-4
CDR3 protein: CASSLREGTNEKLFF

V gene: TRBV7-2
clone size: many
J gene: TRBJ1-2
CDR3 protein: CATSGGGYTF

V gene: TRBV2
clone size: many
J gene: TRBJ2-7
CDR3 protein: CASSEEQPSSYEQYF

V gene: TRBV20-1
clone size: many
J gene: TRBJ1-1
CDR3 protein: CSARTGSSTEAFF

V gene: TRBV9
clone size: NA
J gene: TRBJ2-5
CDR3 protein: CASSVESGVGLTKTQYF

V gene: TRBV19
clone size: once
J gene: TRBJ2-3
CDR3 protein: CASSSLAAGELDTQYF

V gene: TRBV29-1
clone size: few
J gene: TRBJ1-5
CDR3 protein: CSVGGVGNQPQHF

V gene: TRBV10-3
clone size: many
J gene: TRBJ1-5
CDR3 protein: CASTDGSYQPQHF

V gene: TRBV29-1
clone size: many
J gene: TRBJ2-7
CDR3 protein: CSVEWVRATYEQYF

V gene: TRBV6-1
clone size: few
J gene: TRBJ1-5
CDR3 protein: CASSNRGLEIFNQPQHF

V gene: TRBV2
clone size: NA
J gene: TRBJ2-7
CDR3 protein: CASSDLGLNSYEQYF

V gene: TRBV6-1
clone size: few
J gene: TRBJ1-4
CDR3 protein: CASSEAGDEKLFF

V gene: TRBV27
clone size: many
J gene: TRBJ1-3
CDR3 protein: CASSPVGQDNTIYF

V gene: TRBV13
clone size: NA
J gene: TRBJ1-2
CDR3 protein: CASSLVGRTYGYTF

V gene: TRBV7-8
clone size: many
J gene: TRBJ2-2
CDR3 protein: CASSKMGTSGEYTGELFF

V gene: TRBV19
clone size: NA
J gene: TRBJ1-6
CDR3 protein: CAARYRAAPLHF

V gene: TRBV5-1
clone size: many
J gene: TRBJ1-1
CDR3 protein: CASSGLGTTEAFF

V gene: TRBV7-2
clone size: NA
J gene: TRBJ2-7
CDR3 protein: CASSQDPGLVVEQYF

V gene: TRBV6-2/TRBV6-3
clone size: NA
J gene: TRBJ1-2
CDR3 protein: CASSYKKGSGGYAF

V gene: TRBV7-9
clone size: many
J gene: TRBJ2-5
CDR3 protein: CASEGSEETQYF

V gene: TRBV10-3
clone size: NA
J gene: TRBJ1-1
CDR3 protein: CAISGGQGASKWAFF

V gene: TRBV5-1
clone size: many
J gene: TRBJ2-2
CDR3 protein: CASSASRQGVGELFF

V gene: TRBV24-1
clone size: many
J gene: TRBJ1-5
CDR3 protein: CATSDTQGRQPQHF

V gene: TRBV15
clone size: NA
J gene: TRBJ1-2
CDR3 protein: CATSRDSGEGNYGYTF

V gene: TRBV29-1
clone size: many
J gene: TRBJ1-2
CDR3 protein: CSVDSQGSGYTF